What follows are 9 T cell receptor beta chains derived from one specimen sequenced in a study of blood T cells in healthy people across ages. A second PCR of 7 to 11 cycles used a sample-barcoded 5' primer and a J-beta primer mix. TCRdb fed the 5' RACE reads into MiXCR, producing one record per CDR3 protein. The sample contains about 1,600,000 distinct CDR3 sequences, approximately 42% of which appear only once. The specimen was blood. These receptors were taken from a woman between 18 and 29 years old in good health.

V gene TRBV10-2 combines with J gene TRBJ2-3; 8 nucleotides agree with TRBD2. CDR3 length equals 15 residues. The V segment lost 9 bases and the J segment 5 bases; nucleotides outside the gene matches: 13. Germline V CDR1 and CDR2: WSHSY, SAAADI. The CDR3 here is CASHGVGTRVDTQYF. In DNA, the CDR3 is TGCGCCAGTCACGGAGTTGGGACTAGGGTAGATACGCAGTATTTT.

The sample holds a few counts of this clonotype. The rearrangement links TRBV12-3 or TRBV12-4 to TRBJ1-4, with 8 positions matching TRBD1. Trimming took 2 bases from V and 8 from J; bases not matched to a gene: 10. The CDR3 extends over 16 amino acids. The CDR3 DNA reads TGTGCCAGCAGTTTATTAGGACAGGGCGGGAGAGAAAAACTGTTTTTT. Translation gives CASSLLGQGGREKLFF.

The chain couples TRBV4-2 to TRBJ1-3, with D possibly TRBD1 on 5 matching bases. CDR1 and CDR2 from the germline V gene are LGHNA and YNFKEQ. The CDR3 covers 14 residues. Trimming took off 4 bases at V and 2 bases at J, with 9 bases between the two ends. CDR3 nucleotides: TGTGCCAGCAGCCCCGAGACAGCTGGAAACACCATATATTTT. It is translated as CASSPETAGNTIYF.

This clonotype was recorded a few times. V usage is TRBV7-9 and J usage is TRBJ2-3; D unresolved. Looked up from germline, CDR1 is SEHNR and CDR2 is FQNEAQ (reference sequence). Trimming removed 3 bases from V and 0 bases from J, with 7 bases in between. The CDR3 loop spans 14 amino acids. CDR3 region: CASSFAESTDTQYF. DNA for the CDR3: TGTGCCAGCAGCTTCGCGGAAAGCACAGATACGCAGTATTTT.

J is TRBJ1-1 and V is TRBV20-1; a weak D match, TRBD1 (5 bases). Germline CDR1 is DFQATT and CDR2 is SNEGSKA (reference sequence). With 5 bases removed from V and 2 bases from J, the gap between germline ends came to 12 bases. The CDR3 is 13 residues long. CDR3 protein: CSASQGLNTEAFF. The CDR3 DNA is TGCAGTGCTTCTCAGGGTCTTAACACTGAAGCTTTCTTT.

Remarks on this clonotype: This may be a read error: a much more frequent sequence differs by one nucleotide. The chain carries TRBV15 and TRBJ1-2, with D unresolved. Per germline, CDR1 LNHNV and CDR2 YYDKDF (reference sequence). The CDR3 length is 13 residues. CDR3 region: CATQREPNYGSTF. The CDR3 coding sequence is TGTGCCACGCAAAGGGAGCCTAACTATGGCTCCACCTTC.

To note about this clonotype: A much larger clone differs from this one at a single base, so this may be a read error. This chain joins TRBV7-2 and TRBJ1-5; D gene ambiguous. The CDR3 is made up of 14 amino acids. The germline gives CDR1 SGHTA, CDR2 FQGNSA. Between the trimmed V and J ends, which lost 5 bases and 3 bases, there was a span of 11 bases. CDR3 coding DNA: TGTGCCAGCAGCCAGAGGGTCACCAATCAGCCCCAGCATTTT. This encodes CASSQRVTNQPQHF.

The gene calls are TRBV7-2 and TRBJ2-7; tentatively, D is TRBD1 or TRBD2 (6 bases each). The CDR3 has 14 amino acids. Germline CDR1 reads SGHTA; CDR2 reads FQGNSA. Trimming cost V 3 bases and J 7 bases, with 16 bases left between them. The CDR3 loop reads CASSFPGGRLEQYF. As DNA, the CDR3 is TGTGCCAGCAGCTTCCCCGGGGGCCGGTTGGAGCAGTACTTC.

In its sample, this clonotype was seen a few times. The chain couples TRBV4-1 to TRBJ2-1; 7 bases map to TRBD2. With 0 bases clipped from V and 2 bases from J, the junction kept 4 bases outside the gene matches. This CDR3 spans 16 amino acids. Germline loops: CDR1 MGHRA, CDR2 YSYEKL. The CDR3 nucleotides are TGCGCCAGCAGCCAAGAGAAACTAGCGACCTACAATGAGCAGTTCTTC. It translates to CASSQEKLATYNEQFF.